This T cell receptor beta chain was sequenced for a study of blood T cell repertoires in COVID-19. Across the whole study: T cells, B-cell-depleted T cells, or PBMCs provided the cDNA or gDNA that served as material.

The repertoire was sequenced with immunoSEQ multiplex PCR; TCRdb's copy has only in-frame clones and lacks some. In the table there are around 270,000 clones, 75% to 95% of which are singletons. This CDR3 comprises 15 residues. The V and J ends lost 0 bases and 5 bases respectively, with 14 bases between them. Germline CDR1 reads SGDLS; CDR2 reads YYNGEE. The receptor comes from a person under 35 with COVID-19, enrolled during active disease. Specimen: peripheral blood. The rearrangement links TRBV9 to TRBJ2-5; maybe TRBD2 (5 bases). The CDR3 DNA reads as TGTGCCAGCAGCGTAGGGCCTAGTTCGGGGGAGACCCAGTACTTC. Its translation is CASSVGPSSGETQYF.